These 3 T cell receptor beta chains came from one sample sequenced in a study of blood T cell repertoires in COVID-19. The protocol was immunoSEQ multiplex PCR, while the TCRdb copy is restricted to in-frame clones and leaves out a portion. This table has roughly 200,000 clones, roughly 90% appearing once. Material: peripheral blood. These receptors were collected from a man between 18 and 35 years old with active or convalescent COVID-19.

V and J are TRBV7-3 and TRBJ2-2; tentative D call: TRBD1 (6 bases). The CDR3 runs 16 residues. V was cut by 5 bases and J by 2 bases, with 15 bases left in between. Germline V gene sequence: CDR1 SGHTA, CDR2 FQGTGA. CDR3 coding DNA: TGTGCCAGCAGCCCTCACCGGGACAAAAACACCGGGGAGCTGTTTTTT. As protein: CASSPHRDKNTGELFF.

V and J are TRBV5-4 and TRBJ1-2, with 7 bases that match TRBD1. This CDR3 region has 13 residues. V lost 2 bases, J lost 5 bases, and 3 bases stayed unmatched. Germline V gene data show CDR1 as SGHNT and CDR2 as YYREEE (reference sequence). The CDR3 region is CASSFDRAYGYTF. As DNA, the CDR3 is TGTGCCAGCAGCTTCGACAGGGCGTATGGCTACACCTTC.

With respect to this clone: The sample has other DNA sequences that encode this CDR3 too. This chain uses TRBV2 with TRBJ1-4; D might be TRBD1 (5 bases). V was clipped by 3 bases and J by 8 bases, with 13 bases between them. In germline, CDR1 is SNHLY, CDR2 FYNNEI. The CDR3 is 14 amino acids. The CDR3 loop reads CASSEASTAEKLFF. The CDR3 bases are TGTGCCAGCAGTGAGGCGTCGACAGCCGAAAAACTGTTTTTT.